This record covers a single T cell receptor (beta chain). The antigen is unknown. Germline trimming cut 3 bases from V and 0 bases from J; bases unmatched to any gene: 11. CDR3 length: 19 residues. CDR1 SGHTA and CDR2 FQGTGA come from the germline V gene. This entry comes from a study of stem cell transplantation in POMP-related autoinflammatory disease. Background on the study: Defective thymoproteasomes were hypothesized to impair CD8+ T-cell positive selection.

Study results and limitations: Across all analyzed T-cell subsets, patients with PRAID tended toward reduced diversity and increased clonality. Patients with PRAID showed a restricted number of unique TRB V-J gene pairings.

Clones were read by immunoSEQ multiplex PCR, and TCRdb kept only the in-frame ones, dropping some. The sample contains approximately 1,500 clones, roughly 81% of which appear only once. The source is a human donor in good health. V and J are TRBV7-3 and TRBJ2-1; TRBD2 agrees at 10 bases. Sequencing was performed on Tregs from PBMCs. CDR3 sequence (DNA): TGTGCCAGCAGCTTCTATTCCTCACTAGCGGGGTCCTCCTACAATGAGCAGTTCTTC. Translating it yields CASSFYSSLAGSSYNEQFF.